This TCR beta chain was documented in a study of cytomegalovirus exposure and HLA in healthy donors. Primers: 60 Vbeta forward and 13 Jbeta reverse. Measured with immunoSEQ multiplex PCR; TCRdb has only the in-frame clones, and not every one. The data contain 120,000 to 150,000 clones, around 73% of them singletons. The germline V gene has CDR1 SGHTA and CDR2 FQGNSA. This CDR3 is built from 14 residues. Between the trimmed V and J ends, which lost 0 bases and 7 bases, there was a span of 12 bases. This clone was recorded only once. Sequenced: PBMCs. The gene calls are TRBV7-2 and TRBJ1-2, with a tentative D call TRBD1 (6 bases). This clonotype was obtained from a woman aged 18-30 years in good health and CMV-seronegative. The CDR3 DNA reads as TGTGCCAGCAGCTTAGCGAAGGGGGTGGGTGGCTACACCTTC. Residues: CASSLAKGVGGYTF.